The source of this TCR beta chain is a study of shared clonotypes between healthy human individuals. The naive CD8 population came from CD45RO-negative cells selected for CCR7, without terminally differentiated effector memory CD45RA+ cells. Germline CDR1 SGHRS, CDR2 YFSETQ. CDR3 size: 15 residues. Germline trimming cut 5 bases from V and 5 bases from J; bases unmatched to any gene: 9. Only in-frame clones appear in the TCRdb table, and some are missing; sequencing was by immunoSEQ multiplex PCR. Of hundreds of thousands of clones in the sample, about 92% were seen once. The TCR originated in a man aged 25 to 40 in good health. The chain joins TRBV5-1 to TRBJ2-2; the match to TRBD2 covers 7 bases. Material for sequencing was naive CD8+ T cells sorted from blood. CDR3 sequence: CASSVGASGTGELFF. For the CDR3, the DNA is TGCGCCAGCAGTGTTGGGGCTAGCGGTACCGGGGAGCTGTTTTTT.